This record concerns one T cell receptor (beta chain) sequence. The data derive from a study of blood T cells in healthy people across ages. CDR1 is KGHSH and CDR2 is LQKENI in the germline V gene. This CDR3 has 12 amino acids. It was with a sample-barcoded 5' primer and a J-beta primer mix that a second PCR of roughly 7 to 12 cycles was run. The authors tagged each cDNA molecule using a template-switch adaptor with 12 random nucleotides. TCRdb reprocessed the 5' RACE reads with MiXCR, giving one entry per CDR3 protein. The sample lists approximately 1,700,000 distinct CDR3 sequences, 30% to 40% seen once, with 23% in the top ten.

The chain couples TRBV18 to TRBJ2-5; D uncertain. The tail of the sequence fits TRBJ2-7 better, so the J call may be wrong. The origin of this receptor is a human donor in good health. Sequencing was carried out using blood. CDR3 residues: CASSHELDEQYF. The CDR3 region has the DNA TGTGCCAGCTCCCACGAATTGGACGAGCAGTACTTC.